This entry lists 22 T cell receptor beta chains sequenced from one sample in a study. MiXCR, applied by TCRdb to the RT-PCR reads, yields one record per CDR3 protein. The sample lists approximately 720,000 distinct CDR3 sequences; 14% were seen once. The sample consisted of memory CD4+ T cells from blood. Receptors originate from a female donor in good health, serving as a healthy control.

This chain links TRBV12-3 or TRBV12-4 with TRBJ2-2; D is undetermined. This CDR3 has 15 amino acids. V was shortened by 5 bases and J by 1 base, with 11 bases between the two germline ends. DNA of the CDR3: TGTGCCAGCAGTCCGACTCACCTGAACACCGGGGAGCTGTTTTTT. Encoded protein: CASSPTHLNTGELFF.

At least ten counts were recorded for this clonotype. The junction shows a germline mismatch at one end, possibly a read error. The chain combines TRBV20-1 with TRBJ1-2, with 10 bases fitting TRBD1. The CDR3 length is 15 residues. CDR1 is DFQATT, CDR2 SNEGSKA, per germline (reference sequence). The CDR3 loop is CSARGQGGPLGGYTF. CDR3 DNA: TGCAGTGCCAGAGGACAGGGGGGGCCCCTAGGTGGCTACACCTTC.

This clonotype occurred many times. This chain joins TRBV7-8 and TRBJ2-5, with 9 nucleotides matching TRBD2. The CDR3 is made up of 14 amino acids. From germline, CDR1 is SGHVS and CDR2 FQNEAQ. V shed 5 bases and J 4 bases; nucleotides not matched to a gene: 5. CDR3 sequence reads: CASSLTSGVETQYF. The CDR3 nucleotides are TGTGCCAGCAGCCTGACTAGCGGCGTAGAGACCCAGTACTTC.

The sample holds many counts of this clonotype. The rearrangement uses TRBV18 and TRBJ2-1, with 10 bases that match TRBD2. Trimming at V came to 0 bases and at J to 7 bases, leaving 9 bases not matched to a gene. The CDR3 is 17 residues long. Germline-derived CDR1 and CDR2 are KGHSH and LQKENI. The CDR3 DNA follows: TGTGCCAGCTCACCACCATTCTTAGCGGGAGGTGGGAATGAGCAGTTCTTC. This sequence encodes CASSPPFLAGGGNEQFF.

This clonotype appeared many times. J is TRBJ2-7 and V is TRBV29-1; D unclear. Trimming shortened V by 3 bases and J by 6 bases, and 15 bases separated the two germline ends. Per the germline V gene, CDR1 is SQVTM and CDR2 is ANQGSEA. CDR3 size: 13 residues. DNA for the CDR3: TGCAGCGTTGAGCTCGGATTCACCTCCGAGCAGTACTTC. It is translated as CSVELGFTSEQYF.

In its sample, this clonotype was seen many times. This chain links TRBV20-1 with TRBJ2-1; 10 bases are shared with TRBD2. This CDR3 is built from 16 residues. Per germline, CDR1 DFQATT and CDR2 SNEGSKA (reference sequence). J gave up 0 bases and V 8 bases, and 10 bases lay outside the gene matches. The CDR3 DNA reads TGCAGTCCCCGGACTAGCGGCGTAAGCTCCTACAATGAGCAGTTCTTC. It specifies CSPRTSGVSSYNEQFF.

This clonotype was detected many times. This chain joins TRBV29-1 and TRBJ2-3; 15 positions match TRBD2. CDR1 is SQVTM, CDR2 ANQGSEA, per germline. Germline trimming cut 3 bases from V and 3 bases from J; bases unmatched to any gene: 1. The CDR3 has 15 amino acids. CDR3 nucleotide sequence: TGCAGCGTTGAGGGACTAGCGGGAGGAACAGATACGCAGTATTTT. Translated, it gives CSVEGLAGGTDTQYF.

This rearrangement joins TRBV12-3 or TRBV12-4 to TRBJ1-3; D unresolved. The V and J ends lost 4 bases and 0 bases respectively, with 7 bases between them. The CDR3 consists of 14 residues. CDR3 in DNA: TGTGCCAGCAGTTATTTGGGCTCTGGAAACACCATATATTTT. This encodes CASSYLGSGNTIYF.

The table lists this clonotype with a few counts. The chain is built from TRBV7-2 and TRBJ2-3; 7 bases match TRBD2. The CDR3 has 15 residues. Looked up from germline, CDR1 is SGHTA and CDR2 is FQGNSA. V was clipped by 5 bases and J by 6 bases; unmatched bases: 11. Written as DNA, the CDR3 is TGTGCCAGCAGCGCGTCCGGGAGGCGGGGGGATACGCAGTATTTT. This encodes CASSASGRRGDTQYF.

This clonotype was seen repeatedly, ten times or more. The V gene is TRBV20-1, the J gene TRBJ2-7; D might be TRBD1 or TRBD2, each matching 5 bases. Trimming stripped 1 base from V and 2 bases from J, with 18 bases between. CDR3 length equals 16 residues. Germline assignment: CDR1 DFQATT and CDR2 SNEGSKA (reference sequence). CDR3 region: CSARGGRGDQTYEQYF. The CDR3 DNA reads TGCAGTGCTAGAGGGGGGAGAGGGGACCAGACCTACGAGCAGTACTTC.

The chain joins TRBV12-3 or TRBV12-4 to TRBJ1-1; a weak D match, TRBD1 (5 bases). V was clipped by 3 bases and J by 5 bases, with 10 bases between them. The CDR3 consists of 13 residues. This chain's CDR3 is CASSFQGWTEAFF. The CDR3, as DNA: TGTGCCAGCAGTTTTCAGGGTTGGACTGAAGCTTTCTTT.

This clonotype was detected only a few times. This chain uses TRBV6-1 with TRBJ1-5; a weak D match, TRBD1 (5 bases). Germline V lookup: CDR1 MNHNS, CDR2 SASEGT. With 5 bases removed from V and 2 bases from J, the gap between germline ends came to 19 bases. CDR3 length equals 17 residues. CDR3 coding DNA: TGTGCCAGCAGTCTAGGGGAGGAGGGAATCGGCAATCAGCCCCAGCATTTT. This sequence encodes CASSLGEEGIGNQPQHF.

This clonotype was picked up many times. V is TRBV27 and J is TRBJ1-6; TRBD1 is a possible D gene (5 bases). The CDR3 is 17 residues long. Germline values: CDR1 MNHEY, CDR2 SMNVEV (reference sequence). The V and J ends lost 1 base and 1 base respectively, with 11 bases between them. The CDR3 sequence is CASSLFRGDSYNSPLHF. CDR3 coding DNA: TGTGCCAGCAGTTTATTTAGGGGTGATTCCTATAATTCACCCCTCCACTTT.

This clonotype was counted between two and nine times. V is TRBV12-3 or TRBV12-4 and J is TRBJ2-7, with D possibly TRBD1 on 5 matching bases. The V end was cut by 6 bases, the J end by 6 bases, with 12 bases between. This CDR3 comprises 12 residues. CDR3: CASRKDTLEQYF. The CDR3 bases are TGTGCCAGCAGAAAGGACACACTCGAGCAGTACTTC.

V and J are TRBV20-1 and TRBJ1-4; D is possibly TRBD1 (6 bases). In germline, CDR1 is DFQATT, CDR2 SNEGSKA (reference sequence). The V end was cut by 6 bases, the J end by 14 bases, with 22 bases between. The CDR3 is made up of 13 amino acids. In nucleotides, the CDR3 is TGCAGTGCCGGGGGGGGGCCCGATTTAGGGCTGTTTTTT. Protein: CSAGGGPDLGLFF.

This clonotype was seen a few times. This chain connects TRBV6-5 to TRBJ1-2; tentative D call: TRBD1 (5 bases). This CDR3 comprises 13 residues. Trimming stripped 5 bases from V and 8 bases from J, with 15 bases between. Germline V gene lookup returns CDR1 MNHEY and CDR2 SVGAGI. The CDR3 coding sequence is TGTGCCAGCAGTAAAGCCTGGGACGGCGGCTACACCTTC. The encoded protein is CASSKAWDGGYTF.

This clonotype was detected ten times or more. The chain joins TRBV12-3 or TRBV12-4 to TRBJ2-7; 9 bases align to TRBD1. The ends lost 5 bases at V and 2 bases at J; junction bases unmatched: 10. The CDR3 is 16 residues long. The CDR3 DNA is TGTGCCAGCAGTCCTACCCCGGGACAGGGTCCCTACGAGCAGTACTTC. Its protein is CASSPTPGQGPYEQYF.

There are a few counts of this clonotype. This chain joins TRBV5-1 and TRBJ1-6, with D perhaps TRBD1 (6 bases). The germline gives CDR1 SGHRS, CDR2 YFSETQ. This CDR3 region has 16 residues. Trimming removed 3 bases at V and 7 bases at J, with 17 bases between. CDR3 nucleotide sequence: TGCGCCAGCAGCTCGAAGGCGGGGGGCGAAAATTCACCCCTCCACTTT. Its translation: CASSSKAGGENSPLHF.

A few counts support this clonotype. The J gene is TRBJ1-3, the V gene TRBV6-5, with 8 bases matching TRBD1. This CDR3 comprises 14 residues. Germline V gene lookup returns CDR1 MNHEY and CDR2 SVGAGI. V was pared by 10 bases and J by 2 bases, with 7 bases of the junction left unmatched. DNA for the CDR3: TGTGCCACGGGACAGGCGAGTACTGGAAACACCATATATTTT. This gives the protein CATGQASTGNTIYF.

Comments on this clonotype: A much more abundant neighbour one base away suggests this may be a read error. CDR3 in amino acids: CASTPGGSSYNKQFF. CDR3 in DNA: TGTGCCAGCACCCCTGGCGGAAGCTCCTACAATAAGCAGTTCTTC. V is TRBV6-2 or TRBV6-3 and J is TRBJ2-1; D remains unclear. The CDR3 spans 15 residues. CDR1 and CDR2 (germline): MNHEY, SVGEGT.

For this clonotype: A much larger clone lies a single base off, so this may be a read error. This sequence joins TRBV7-2 and TRBJ2-7; the D gene is possibly TRBD2 (5 bases). CDR3 length: 13 amino acids. Germline V CDR1 and CDR2: SGHTA, FQGNSA. V shed 6 bases and J shed 3 bases, with 12 bases lying between them. CDR3 region: CASSFGVFYEQYF. The CDR3 region has the DNA TGTGCCAGCAGTTTCGGGGTATTCTACGAGCAGTACTTC. Variable domain in full (rest from reference TRBV7-2 and TRBJ2-7): GAGVSQSPSNKVTEKGKDVELRCDPISGHTALYWYRQSLGQGLEFLIYFQGNSAPDKSGLPSDRFSAERTGGSVSTLTIQRTQQEDSAVYLCASSFGVFYEQYFGPGTRLTVT.

At least ten counts were recorded for this clonotype. This chain uses TRBV11-2 with TRBJ2-1, with D unresolved. The CDR3 covers 15 residues. Germline assignment: CDR1 SGHAT and CDR2 FQNNGV. V was shortened by 5 bases and J by 0 bases, with 11 bases between the two germline ends. This chain's CDR3 is CASSDRKSSYNEQFF. Here the CDR3 DNA reads TGTGCCAGCAGCGATAGAAAGAGCTCCTACAATGAGCAGTTCTTC.